This TCR beta chain was identified in a study of tumor and adjacent non-tumor tissue in lung cancer. About the study: The cohort had about a dozen adenocarcinoma, 2 squamous cell and 1 small cell patients.

Turning to this clonotype: The antigen remains unidentified. A much larger clonotype is one base distant, so this may be a read error.

Study-level results: Compared with tumor, normal lung showed significantly lower TCR diversity. Shorter survival was associated with higher TCR diversity in tumors.

No cell sorting was done before RNA was extracted from the tissue. Three rounds of nested PCR, following a modified ARM-PCR protocol, produced the TCRbeta library. Each CDR3 protein gets one entry after TCRdb re-called the multiplex PCR reads with MiXCR. Here the sample spans 100,000 to 150,000 distinct CDR3 sequences, around three fifths being singletons. Germline-derived CDR1 and CDR2 are LGHNA and YNFKEQ. This CDR3 comprises 15 residues. Source material: lung tumor tissue. This chain links TRBV4-2 with TRBJ2-2, with D perhaps TRBD2 (5 bases). The TCR sequence derives from a man under 40 with non-small cell lung cancer. The CDR3, as DNA: TGTGCCAGCAGCCAAGATCAGCGGAACACCGTGGAGCTGTTTTTT. It specifies CASSQDQRNTVELFF.